The clone carrying this TCR beta chain was detected ten times or more. Its antigen is unidentified. The sample is drawn from a study of human T cells and chemical hapten exposure. The CDR3 consists of 14 residues. Trimming took off 0 bases at V and 6 bases at J, with 11 bases between the two ends. Per the germline V gene, CDR1 is SGHDN and CDR2 is FVKESK. Source study methods: TCR counts had a median of about 99,000 per sample and spanned roughly 20,000 to 690,600. Each CDR3 protein gets one entry after TCRdb re-called the RACE reads with MiXCR. TCRdb, rather than the study authors, made the V and J calls. The sample holds about 47,000 distinct CDR3 sequences, about 4.5% seen once. Time point here: healthy volunteer bleed at 2 weeks. The template was total RNA from unfractionated whole blood. Broader study findings: Those TCRs sitting above 1 in 1000 frequency stayed the same with DPC sensitization.

The rearrangement joins TRBV14 to TRBJ2-5, with no clear D. The TCR was taken from a human donor in good health. Some clones in this sample may be carry-over from other donors' samples. The sequencing sample was made of whole blood. The CDR3 is CASSQDLGIQTQYF. CDR3 DNA: TGTGCCAGCAGCCAAGATTTGGGTATTCAGACCCAGTACTTC.